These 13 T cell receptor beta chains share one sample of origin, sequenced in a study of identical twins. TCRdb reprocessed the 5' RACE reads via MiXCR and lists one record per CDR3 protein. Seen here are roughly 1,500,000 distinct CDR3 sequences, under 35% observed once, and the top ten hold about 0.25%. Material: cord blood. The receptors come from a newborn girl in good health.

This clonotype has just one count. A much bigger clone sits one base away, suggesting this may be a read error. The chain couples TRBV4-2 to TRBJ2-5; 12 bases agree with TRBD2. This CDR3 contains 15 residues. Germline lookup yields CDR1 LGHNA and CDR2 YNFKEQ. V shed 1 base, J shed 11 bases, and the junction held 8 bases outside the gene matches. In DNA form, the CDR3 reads TGTGCCAGCAGCCAAGGGACTAGCGGGGACAATGAGCAGTACTTC. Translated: CASSQGTSGDNEQYF.

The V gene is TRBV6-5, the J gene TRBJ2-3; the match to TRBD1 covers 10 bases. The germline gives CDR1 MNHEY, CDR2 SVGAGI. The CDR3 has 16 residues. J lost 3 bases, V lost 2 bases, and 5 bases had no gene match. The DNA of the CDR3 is TGTGCCAGCAGTTACCTACCGGGACAGGGGACAGATACGCAGTATTTT. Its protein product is CASSYLPGQGTDTQYF.

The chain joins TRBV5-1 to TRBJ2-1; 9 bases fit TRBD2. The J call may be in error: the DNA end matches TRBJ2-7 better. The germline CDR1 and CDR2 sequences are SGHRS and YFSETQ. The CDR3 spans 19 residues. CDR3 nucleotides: TGCGCCAGCAGCCCCGCGGCGCTAGCGGGATCAGGGACCTACAATGAGCAGTACTTC. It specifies CASSPAALAGSGTYNEQYF.

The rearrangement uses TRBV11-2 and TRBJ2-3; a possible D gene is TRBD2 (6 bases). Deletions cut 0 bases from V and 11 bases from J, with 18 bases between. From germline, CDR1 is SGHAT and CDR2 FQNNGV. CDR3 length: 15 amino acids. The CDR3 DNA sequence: TGTGCCAGCAGCTTAGATCCGGGGGTGGTAGCGAGGCAGTATTTT. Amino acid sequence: CASSLDPGVVARQYF.

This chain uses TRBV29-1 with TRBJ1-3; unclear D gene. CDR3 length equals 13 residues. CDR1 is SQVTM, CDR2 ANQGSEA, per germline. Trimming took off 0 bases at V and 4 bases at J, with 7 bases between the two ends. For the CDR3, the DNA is TGCAGCGTTGAAGAGGGCCGCGGAAACACCATATATTTT. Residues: CSVEEGRGNTIYF.

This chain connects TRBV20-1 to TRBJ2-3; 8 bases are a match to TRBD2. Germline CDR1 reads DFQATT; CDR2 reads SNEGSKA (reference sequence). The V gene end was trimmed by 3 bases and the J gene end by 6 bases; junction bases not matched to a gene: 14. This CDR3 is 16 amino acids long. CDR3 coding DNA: TGCAGTGCTAGTCCCCCGGGGGGGCTGTATGGGGATACGCAGTATTTT. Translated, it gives CSASPPGGLYGDTQYF.

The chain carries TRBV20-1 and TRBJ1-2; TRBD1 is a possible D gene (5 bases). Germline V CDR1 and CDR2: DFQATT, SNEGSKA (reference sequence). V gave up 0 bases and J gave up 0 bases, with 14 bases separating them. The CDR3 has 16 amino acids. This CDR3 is CSARDPGAGANYGYTF. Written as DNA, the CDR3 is TGCAGTGCTAGAGATCCCGGGGCAGGAGCTAACTATGGCTACACCTTC.

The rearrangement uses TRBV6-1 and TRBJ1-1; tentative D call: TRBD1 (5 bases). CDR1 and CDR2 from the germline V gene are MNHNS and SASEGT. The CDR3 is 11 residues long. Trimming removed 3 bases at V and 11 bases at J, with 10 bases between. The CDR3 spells CASSDGGEAFF. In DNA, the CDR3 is TGTGCCAGCAGTGACGGGGGAGAGGCTTTCTTT.

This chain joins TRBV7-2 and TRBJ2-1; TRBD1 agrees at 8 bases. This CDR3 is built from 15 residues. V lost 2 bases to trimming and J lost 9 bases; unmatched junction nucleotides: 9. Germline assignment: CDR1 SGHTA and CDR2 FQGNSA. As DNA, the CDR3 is TGTGCCAGCAGCTTATCGAGGACAGGGACATCTGAGCAGTTCTTC. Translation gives CASSLSRTGTSEQFF.

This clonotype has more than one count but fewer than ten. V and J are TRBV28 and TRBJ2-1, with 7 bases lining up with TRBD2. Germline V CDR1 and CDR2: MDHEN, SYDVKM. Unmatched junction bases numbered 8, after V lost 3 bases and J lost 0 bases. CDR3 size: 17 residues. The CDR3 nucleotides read TGTGCCAGCAGTTTGGGGATACTAGCGAGCTCCTACAATGAGCAGTTCTTC. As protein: CASSLGILASSYNEQFF. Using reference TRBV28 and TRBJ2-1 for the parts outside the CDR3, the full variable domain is DVKVTQSSRYLVKRTGEKVFLECVQDMDHENMFWYRQDPGLGLRLIYFSYDVKMKEKGDIPEGYSVSREKKERFSLILESASTNQTSMYLCASSLGILASSYNEQFFGPGTRLTVL.

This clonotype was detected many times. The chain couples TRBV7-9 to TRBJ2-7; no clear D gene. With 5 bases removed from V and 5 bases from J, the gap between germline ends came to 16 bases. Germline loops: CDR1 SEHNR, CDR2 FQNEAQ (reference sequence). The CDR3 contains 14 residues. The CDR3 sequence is CASSIDPLRNEQYF. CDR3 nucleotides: TGTGCCAGCAGCATCGACCCCCTAAGGAACGAGCAGTACTTC.

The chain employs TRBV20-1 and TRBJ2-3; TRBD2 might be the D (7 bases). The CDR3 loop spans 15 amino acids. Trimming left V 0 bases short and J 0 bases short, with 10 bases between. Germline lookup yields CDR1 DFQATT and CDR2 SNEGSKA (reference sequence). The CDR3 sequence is CSAREKGGSTDTQYF. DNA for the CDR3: TGCAGTGCTAGAGAGAAGGGGGGGAGCACAGATACGCAGTATTTT.

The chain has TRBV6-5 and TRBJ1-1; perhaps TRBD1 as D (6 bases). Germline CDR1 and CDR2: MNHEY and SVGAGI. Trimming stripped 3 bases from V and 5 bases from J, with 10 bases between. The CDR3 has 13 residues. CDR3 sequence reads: CASSYNRVTEAFF. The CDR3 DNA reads TGTGCCAGCAGTTATAACAGGGTTACTGAAGCTTTCTTT.